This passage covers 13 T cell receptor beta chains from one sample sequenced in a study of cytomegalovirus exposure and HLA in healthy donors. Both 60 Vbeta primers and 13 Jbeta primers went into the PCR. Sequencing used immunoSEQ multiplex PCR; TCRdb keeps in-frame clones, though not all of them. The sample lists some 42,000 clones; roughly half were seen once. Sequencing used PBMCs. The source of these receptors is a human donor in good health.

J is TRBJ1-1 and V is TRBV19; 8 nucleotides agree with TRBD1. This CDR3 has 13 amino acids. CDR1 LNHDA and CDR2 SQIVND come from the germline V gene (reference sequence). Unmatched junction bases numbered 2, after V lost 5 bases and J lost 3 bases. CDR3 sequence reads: CASSRQGYTEAFF. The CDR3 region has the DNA TGTGCCAGTAGTCGACAGGGGTACACTGAAGCTTTCTTT. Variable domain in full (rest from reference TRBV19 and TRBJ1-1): DGGITQSPKYLFRKEGQNVTLSCEQNLNHDAMYWYRQDPGQGLRLIYYSQIVNDFQKGDIAEGYSVSREKKESFPLTVTSAQKNPTAFYLCASSRQGYTEAFFGQGTRLTVV.

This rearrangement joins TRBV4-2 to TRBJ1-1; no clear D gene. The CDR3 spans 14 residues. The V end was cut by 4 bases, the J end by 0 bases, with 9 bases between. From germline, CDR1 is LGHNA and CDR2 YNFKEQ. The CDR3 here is CASSLQLLNTEAFF. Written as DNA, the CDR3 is TGTGCCAGCAGCCTACAGCTCCTGAACACTGAAGCTTTCTTT.

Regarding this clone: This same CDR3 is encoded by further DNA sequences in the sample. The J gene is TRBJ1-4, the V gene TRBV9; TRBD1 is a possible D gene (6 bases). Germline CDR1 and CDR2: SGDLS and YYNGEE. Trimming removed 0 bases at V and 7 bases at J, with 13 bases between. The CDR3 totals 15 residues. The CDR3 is CASSVGGGVGEKLFF. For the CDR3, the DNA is TGTGCCAGCAGCGTAGGAGGGGGGGTTGGTGAAAAACTGTTTTTT.

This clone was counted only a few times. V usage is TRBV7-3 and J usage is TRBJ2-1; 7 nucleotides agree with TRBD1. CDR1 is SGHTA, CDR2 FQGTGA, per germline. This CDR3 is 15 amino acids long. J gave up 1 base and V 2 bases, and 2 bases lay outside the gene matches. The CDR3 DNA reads TGTGCCAGCAGCTTAGGACAGGCGTCCTACAATGAGCAGTTCTTC. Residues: CASSLGQASYNEQFF.

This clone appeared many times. As DNA, the CDR3 is TGTGCCAGTAGTACCCCAGGGAATTCCAAAAACATTCAGTACTTC. Translating it yields CASSTPGNSKNIQYF. The genes are TRBV19 and TRBJ2-4; D may be TRBD1 (5 bases). Trimming removed 4 bases at V and 2 bases at J, with 12 bases between. Per germline, CDR1 LNHDA and CDR2 SQIVND (reference sequence). The CDR3 totals 15 residues. Using reference TRBV19 and TRBJ2-4 for the parts outside the CDR3, the full variable domain is DGGITQSPKYLFRKEGQNVTLSCEQNLNHDAMYWYRQDPGQGLRLIYYSQIVNDFQKGDIAEGYSVSREKKESFPLTVTSAQKNPTAFYLCASSTPGNSKNIQYFGAGTRLSVL.

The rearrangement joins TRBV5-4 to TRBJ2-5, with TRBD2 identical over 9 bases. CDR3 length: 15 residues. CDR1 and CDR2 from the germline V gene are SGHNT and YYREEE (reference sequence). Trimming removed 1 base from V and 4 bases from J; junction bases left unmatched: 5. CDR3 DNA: TGTGCCAGCAGCTTGAGCGGGGGGTCCAGAGAGACCCAGTACTTC. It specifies CASSLSGGSRETQYF.

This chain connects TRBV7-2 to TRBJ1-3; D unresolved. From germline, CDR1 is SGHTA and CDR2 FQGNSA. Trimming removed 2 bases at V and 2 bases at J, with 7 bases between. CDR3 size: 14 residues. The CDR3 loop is CASSLMATGNTIYF. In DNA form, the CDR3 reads TGTGCCAGCAGCTTAATGGCAACTGGAAACACCATATATTTT.

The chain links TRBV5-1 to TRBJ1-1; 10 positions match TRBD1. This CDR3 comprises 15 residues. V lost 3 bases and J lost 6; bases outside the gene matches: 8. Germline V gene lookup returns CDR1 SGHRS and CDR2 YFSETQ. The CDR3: CASSYGQGVVPEAFF. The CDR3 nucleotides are TGCGCCAGCAGCTATGGACAGGGGGTAGTCCCTGAAGCTTTCTTT.

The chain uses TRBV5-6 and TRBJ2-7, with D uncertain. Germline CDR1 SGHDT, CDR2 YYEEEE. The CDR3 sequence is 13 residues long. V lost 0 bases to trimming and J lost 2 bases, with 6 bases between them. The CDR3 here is CASSLGSAYEQYF. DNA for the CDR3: TGTGCCAGCAGCTTGGGGTCAGCCTACGAGCAGTACTTC. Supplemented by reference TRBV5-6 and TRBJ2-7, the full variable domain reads DAGVTQSPTHLIKTRGQQVTLRCSPKSGHDTVSWYQQALGQGPQFIFQYYEEEERQRGNFPDRFSGHQFPNYSSELNVNALLLGDSALYLCASSLGSAYEQYFGPGTRLTVT.

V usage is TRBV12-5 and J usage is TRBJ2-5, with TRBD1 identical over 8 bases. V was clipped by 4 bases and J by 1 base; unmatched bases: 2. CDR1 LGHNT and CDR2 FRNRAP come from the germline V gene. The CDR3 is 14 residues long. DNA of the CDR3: TGTGCTAGTGGTTCCCAGGGGGCCCAAGAGACCCAGTACTTC. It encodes CASGSQGAQETQYF.

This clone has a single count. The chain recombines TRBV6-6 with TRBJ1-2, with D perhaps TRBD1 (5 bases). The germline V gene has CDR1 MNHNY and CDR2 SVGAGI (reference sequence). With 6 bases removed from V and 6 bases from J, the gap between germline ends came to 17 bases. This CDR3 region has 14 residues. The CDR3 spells CASRHGSREDGYTF. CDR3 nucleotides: TGTGCCAGCAGACACGGTTCCAGGGAAGATGGCTACACCTTC.

Written as DNA, the CDR3 is TGTGCCAGCACCTCTGGTATCGGTGGCTACACCTTC. Its translation: CASTSGIGGYTF. The V gene is TRBV27, the J gene TRBJ1-2; D not certain. Germline V CDR1 and CDR2: MNHEY, SMNVEV (reference sequence). The CDR3 spans 12 residues. The V end lost 7 bases, the J end lost 7 bases, and 13 bases lay between the germline ends.

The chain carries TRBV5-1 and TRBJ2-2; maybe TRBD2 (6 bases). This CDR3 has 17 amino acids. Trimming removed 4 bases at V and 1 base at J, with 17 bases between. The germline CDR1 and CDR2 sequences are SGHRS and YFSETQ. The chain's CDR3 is CASSTSSVGRNTGELFF. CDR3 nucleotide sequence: TGCGCCAGCAGCACGAGCTCTGTCGGGAGGAACACCGGGGAGCTGTTTTTT.